Below are 25 T cell receptor beta chains sequenced from a single sample in a study of beta chain features in type 1 diabetes. Whole-study findings and limits: Across all four CD4+ subsets, people with type 1 diabetes showed modestly shorter TCRB CDR3s.

The antigens of these receptors remain unknown. Investigators reverse transcribed all isolated RNA, so they sequenced expressed TCRB transcripts. Using immunoSEQ multiplex PCR, the repertoire was profiled, and TCRdb retains in-frame clones only, with some absent. The sample contains some 250,000 clones, approximately 15% of which appear only once. Input material: naive CD4+ T cells from blood. The origin of the receptors is a man aged 30-40 years with type 1 diabetes.

About this clone: Other DNA sequences of this sample code for an identical CDR3. This chain links TRBV11-3 with TRBJ2-3, with D unresolved. Trimming removed 5 bases at V and 3 bases at J, with 6 bases between. The CDR3 sequence is 12 residues long. In germline, CDR1 is SGHNT, CDR2 YENEEA. CDR3 sequence reads: CASSPGTDTQYF. The CDR3 nucleotides read TGTGCCAGCAGCCCCGGTACAGATACGCAGTATTTT. Supplemented by reference TRBV11-3 and TRBJ2-3, the full variable domain reads EAGVVQSPRYKIIEKKQPVAFWCNPISGHNTLYWYLQNLGQGPELLIRYENEEAVDDSQLPKDRFSAERLKGVDSTLKIQPAELGDSAVYLCASSPGTDTQYFGPGTRLTVL.

Regarding this clone: At one end the junction does not follow the germline gene, possibly because of a read error. The V and J genes are TRBV7-9 and TRBJ1-1, with a weak D call TRBD1 (5 bases). This CDR3 contains 15 residues. CDR1 and CDR2 (germline): SEHNR, FQNEAQ (reference sequence). CDR3 sequence: CASSLAGGGNAEAFF. DNA of the CDR3: TGTGCCAGCAGCTTAGCGGGTGGGGGGAACGCTGAAGCTTTCTTT.

This chain links TRBV7-9 with TRBJ1-5; 8 bases match TRBD1. Trimming removed 5 bases from V and 2 bases from J; junction bases left unmatched: 2. Per germline, CDR1 SEHNR and CDR2 FQNEAQ (reference sequence). This CDR3 is built from 14 residues. The CDR3 is CASSPQGGNQPQHF. Written as DNA, the CDR3 is TGTGCCAGCAGCCCACAGGGGGGCAATCAGCCCCAGCATTTT.

The V and J genes are TRBV2 and TRBJ2-7; D is unclear. Germline V gene data show CDR1 as SNHLY and CDR2 as FYNNEI. The CDR3 covers 15 residues. Trimming took 0 bases from V and 6 from J, leaving 15 bases between them. CDR3 region: CASSEALARPVEQYF. The CDR3 DNA follows: TGTGCCAGCAGTGAAGCGCTTGCTAGACCTGTCGAGCAGTACTTC.

This clone has just a few counts. J is TRBJ1-3 and V is TRBV30; TRBD1 might be the D (5 bases). The germline gives CDR1 GTSNPN, CDR2 SVGIG (reference sequence). This CDR3 contains 13 residues. Trimming took off 4 bases at V and 4 bases at J, with 11 bases between the two ends. In DNA, the CDR3 is TGTGCCTGGACCGGGGCGGGAGGAAACACCATATATTTT. Protein sequence: CAWTGAGGNTIYF.

This clone was counted a few times. The V and J genes are TRBV5-1 and TRBJ1-6; D may be TRBD1 (6 bases). The CDR3 runs to 15 residues. Trimming stripped 0 bases from V and 3 bases from J, with 7 bases between. Germline CDR1 is SGHRS and CDR2 is YFSETQ. As DNA, the CDR3 is TGCGCCAGCAGCTTGGAAGGGGGCTATAATTCACCCCTCCACTTT. Residues: CASSLEGGYNSPLHF.

In this sample, this clone turned up a few times. This chain connects TRBV30 to TRBJ2-3; tentative D call: TRBD1 (6 bases). The CDR3 has 15 amino acids. The ends were cut back, 0 bases at V and 0 bases at J, with 10 bases in the middle. Germline CDR1 reads GTSNPN; CDR2 reads SVGIG (reference sequence). The CDR3 here is CAWSVRDTSTDTQYF. In DNA form, the CDR3 reads TGTGCCTGGAGTGTAAGGGACACTAGCACAGATACGCAGTATTTT.

J is TRBJ2-3 and V is TRBV29-1; D perhaps matches TRBD2 (6 bases). Germline V gene lookup returns CDR1 SQVTM and CDR2 ANQGSEA. The CDR3 is 14 amino acids. The ends were cut back, 1 base at V and 8 bases at J, with 16 bases in the middle. The CDR3 region has the DNA TGCAGCGTTGAAGGCGTCGGGGGATCGGCTACGCAGTATTTT. Translation: CSVEGVGGSATQYF.

V gene TRBV5-1 combines with J gene TRBJ2-2; possibly TRBD1 for D (6 bases). The germline CDR1 and CDR2 sequences are SGHRS and YFSETQ. Trimming cost V 4 bases and J 3 bases, with 13 bases left between them. There are 15 residues in the CDR3. CDR3 residues: CASSHGDTYTGELFF. The CDR3 DNA sequence: TGCGCCAGCAGCCACGGGGACACCTACACCGGGGAGCTGTTTTTT.

This clone was observed a few times. The rearrangement links TRBV2 to TRBJ2-1, with D possibly TRBD1 on 6 matching bases. The V and J ends lost 6 bases and 2 bases respectively, with 11 bases between them. Germline V gene sequence: CDR1 SNHLY, CDR2 FYNNEI. There are 14 residues in the CDR3. The CDR3 sequence is CASSEQGTYNEQFF. The CDR3 DNA reads as TGTGCCAGCAGCGAACAGGGAACCTACAATGAGCAGTTCTTC.

This clone was counted between two and nine times. This chain connects TRBV2 to TRBJ2-7; TRBD1 agrees at 9 bases. This CDR3 is 14 amino acids long. CDR1 and CDR2 from the germline V gene are SNHLY and FYNNEI. J lost 5 bases, V lost 5 bases, and 7 bases had no gene match. CDR3 sequence reads: CASSPDRGRNEQYF. The CDR3 nucleotides are TGTGCCAGCAGTCCTGACAGGGGGAGGAACGAGCAGTACTTC.

This clone has more than one count but fewer than ten. The gene calls are TRBV18 and TRBJ2-3; D remains unclear. Germline V gives CDR1 KGHSH, CDR2 LQKENI. Trimming stripped 1 base from V and 2 bases from J, with 13 bases between. The CDR3 contains 16 residues. The CDR3 DNA follows: TGTGCCAGCTCACCACGAATTGCAGGTATCACAGATACGCAGTATTTT. Protein: CASSPRIAGITDTQYF.

This clone was counted a few times. Sequence at one end of the junction differs from germline and may be a read error. The chain uses TRBV15 and TRBJ2-5; 9 bases fit TRBD1. Germline V gives CDR1 LNHNV, CDR2 YYDKDF (reference sequence). There are 16 residues in the CDR3. DNA for the CDR3: TGTGCCACCAGCGGAGAGGACAGGGGCATTAAAGAGACCCAGTACTTC. Amino acids: CATSGEDRGIKETQYF.

The chain carries TRBV4-1 and TRBJ2-7; 11 nucleotides agree with TRBD1. J gave up 4 bases and V 5 bases, and 7 bases lay outside the gene matches. The germline V gene encodes CDR1 MGHRA and CDR2 YSYEKL. The CDR3 extends over 15 amino acids. CDR3 in DNA: TGCGCCAGCAGCTCCATTCGGGACAGGGGGTACGAGCAGTACTTC. It yields the protein CASSSIRDRGYEQYF.

Only a few counts were recorded for this clone. V gene TRBV19 combines with J gene TRBJ2-3, with D possibly matching TRBD1 (6 bases). Germline assignment: CDR1 LNHDA and CDR2 SQIVND (reference sequence). The CDR3 consists of 13 residues. Trimming removed 5 bases at V and 2 bases at J, with 8 bases between. The CDR3 region has the DNA TGTGCCAGTAGTGGACAGTTCACAGATACGCAGTATTTT. It encodes CASSGQFTDTQYF.

The chain employs TRBV9 and TRBJ2-3, with TRBD2 matching 10 bases. V lost 2 bases, J lost 2 bases, and 2 bases stayed unmatched. Germline V gene lookup returns CDR1 SGDLS and CDR2 YYNGEE. The CDR3 is made up of 15 amino acids. In nucleotides, the CDR3 is TGTGCCAGCAGCGTCCTAGCGGGGGTCACAGATACGCAGTATTTT. Its translation is CASSVLAGVTDTQYF.

This clone occurred a few times. The chain employs TRBV5-1 and TRBJ2-7; the match to TRBD2 covers 7 bases. This CDR3 comprises 15 residues. The V gene's germline CDR1 is SGHRS and CDR2 YFSETQ. Unmatched junction bases numbered 11, after V lost 5 bases and J lost 3 bases. CDR3 region: CASSSVQRDYYEQYF. The CDR3 DNA is TGCGCCAGCAGTTCGGTCCAGCGGGATTACTACGAGCAGTACTTC.

In its sample, this clone was seen a few times. The chain uses TRBV10-3 and TRBJ2-1; 9 positions match TRBD2. The CDR3 consists of 15 residues. V lost 4 bases, J lost 4 bases, and 5 bases stayed unmatched. The V gene's germline CDR1 is ENHRY and CDR2 SYGVKD. The DNA of the CDR3 is TGTGCCATCAGTGTCGCGGGGGGGGAATACAATGAGCAGTTCTTC. It translates to CAISVAGGEYNEQFF.

This clone was detected a few times. The gene calls are TRBV5-1 and TRBJ1-6; D call uncertain. The CDR3 runs to 14 residues. Germline V gene lookup returns CDR1 SGHRS and CDR2 YFSETQ. Trimming stripped 0 bases from V and 3 bases from J, with 4 bases between. This CDR3 reads CASSLESYNSPLHF. For the CDR3, the DNA is TGCGCCAGCAGCTTGGAGAGCTATAATTCACCCCTCCACTTT.

V gene TRBV5-1 combines with J gene TRBJ2-5; D is unclear. The V gene's germline CDR1 is SGHRS and CDR2 YFSETQ. Trimming took off 0 bases at V and 5 bases at J, with 11 bases between the two ends. There are 14 residues in the CDR3. The CDR3 loop is CASSLGSEGETQYF. CDR3 bases: TGCGCCAGCAGCTTGGGCAGCGAAGGCGAGACCCAGTACTTC.

The table lists this clone with a few counts. V gene TRBV7-8 combines with J gene TRBJ2-7, with 7 bases that match TRBD2. Germline assignment: CDR1 SGHVS and CDR2 FQNEAQ. This CDR3 is 13 amino acids long. The trim removed 1 base at V and 9 bases at J, leaving 6 bases unmatched. In DNA, the CDR3 is TGTGCCAGCAGCTTAGTGACTAGCAGGATGCAGTACTTC. It codes for CASSLVTSRMQYF.

The table lists this clone with a few counts. This same CDR3 is encoded by further DNA sequences in the sample. J is TRBJ2-5 and V is TRBV6-5; D is perhaps TRBD2 (6 bases). The length of the CDR3 is 13 residues. Germline values: CDR1 MNHEY, CDR2 SVGAGI. V lost 8 bases to trimming and J lost 2 bases, with 12 bases between them. Here the CDR3 reads CASSPGVQETQYF. The CDR3 nucleotides read TGTGCCAGCTCACCGGGAGTACAAGAGACCCAGTACTTC.

The chain links TRBV5-1 to TRBJ2-6, with 7 bases aligning to TRBD1. This CDR3 contains 15 residues. Germline trimming cut 4 bases from V and 2 bases from J; bases unmatched to any gene: 3. Germline CDR1 and CDR2: SGHRS and YFSETQ. DNA for the CDR3: TGCGCCAGCAGCCCTCAGGGGGCTGGGGCCAACGTCCTGACTTTC. It translates to CASSPQGAGANVLTF.

This clone occurred a few times. The chain is built from TRBV7-9 and TRBJ1-1; TRBD1 is a possible D gene (6 bases). The CDR3 contains 15 residues. Trimming left V 0 bases short and J 2 bases short, with 10 bases between. Germline assignment: CDR1 SEHNR and CDR2 FQNEAQ (reference sequence). The CDR3 protein is CASSLAGRGNTEAFF. The CDR3 DNA reads as TGTGCCAGCAGCTTAGCGGGCAGGGGAAACACTGAAGCTTTCTTT.

V gene TRBV9 combines with J gene TRBJ2-1, with D possibly TRBD1 on 5 matching bases. This CDR3 has 14 amino acids. Trimming cost V 3 bases and J 4 bases, with 11 bases left between them. CDR1 is SGDLS, CDR2 YYNGEE, per germline. CDR3 sequence: CASSGQTAYNEQFF. CDR3 bases: TGTGCCAGCAGCGGCCAGACAGCGTACAATGAGCAGTTCTTC.